The next 20 T cell receptor beta chains were all read from a single sample in a study of T cells in localized non-small cell lung cancer (dated by TCRdb to about 2020). The receptor library was made with the immunoSEQ multiplex PCR assay. In its TCRdb copy, this immuneACCESS table keeps in-frame sequences only and misses some clones. Where compared with another copy, unresolved V genes explain less than half of these, and the others have no known cause. In this sample the table shows about 1,600 clones, about 22% of which occur a single time. Jointly, the top ten make up roughly 8.7% of the sample. The sequences come from normal lung tissue next to the tumor, collected before any cancer treatment. Every receptor here comes from a woman aged 40-75 years with stage I lung adenocarcinoma.

In this sample, this clone turned up a few times. The chain uses TRBV29-1 and TRBJ1-2, with 7 bases that match TRBD1. J was trimmed by 4 bases and V by 7 bases; bases with no gene match: 9. CDR3 length: 13 residues. Germline assignment: CDR1 SQVTM and CDR2 ANQGSEA. The CDR3 region has the DNA TGCAGCGCTACGGGGGGGGACAGCTATGGCTACACCTTC. Amino acid sequence: CSATGGDSYGYTF.

J is TRBJ2-7 and V is TRBV11-3; D assignment may be TRBD1 or TRBD2 (7 bases each). CDR3 length: 17 amino acids. V lost 5 bases and J 5 bases, leaving 25 bases between the germline ends. Germline CDR1 is SGHNT and CDR2 is YENEEA. Here the CDR3 reads CASSPTPRGGRDHEQYF. DNA for the CDR3: TGTGCCAGCAGCCCCACCCCCAGGGGGGGACGTGACCACGAGCAGTACTTC. The full variable domain, its missing parts supplied by reference TRBV11-3 and TRBJ2-7, is EAGVVQSPRYKIIEKKQPVAFWCNPISGHNTLYWYLQNLGQGPELLIRYENEEAVDDSQLPKDRFSAERLKGVDSTLKIQPAELGDSAVYLCASSPTPRGGRDHEQYFGPGTRLTVT.

This clone was counted between two and nine times. The chain recombines TRBV11-3 with TRBJ1-1, with D unresolved. There are 16 residues in the CDR3. V shed 4 bases and J shed 5 bases, with 20 bases lying between them. Germline CDR1 SGHNT, CDR2 YENEEA. CDR3 residues: CASSYDGPSRGTEAFF. CDR3 DNA: TGTGCCAGCAGCTACGATGGACCCTCAAGAGGGACTGAAGCTTTCTTT. The full variable domain, its missing parts supplied by reference TRBV11-3 and TRBJ1-1, is EAGVVQSPRYKIIEKKQPVAFWCNPISGHNTLYWYLQNLGQGPELLIRYENEEAVDDSQLPKDRFSAERLKGVDSTLKIQPAELGDSAVYLCASSYDGPSRGTEAFFGQGTRLTVV.

The genes are TRBV28 and TRBJ1-6; D remains unclear. Trimming left V 8 bases short and J 14 bases short, with 19 bases between. This CDR3 is built from 13 residues. Germline CDR1 is MDHEN and CDR2 is SYDVKM. The CDR3 sequence: CASGRPGPMSLHF. In DNA form, the CDR3 reads TGTGCCAGCGGCCGCCCGGGCCCCATGTCCCTCCACTTT.

The V and J genes are TRBV6-8 and TRBJ2-1; D is ambiguous. This CDR3 region has 13 residues. The germline CDR1 and CDR2 sequences are MNHGY and SAAAGT. V was clipped by 6 bases and J by 6 bases, with 12 bases between them. The CDR3 protein is CASRHVSTNEQFF. Here the CDR3 DNA reads TGTGCCAGCAGACATGTCTCAACCAATGAGCAGTTCTTC.

The genes are TRBV18 and TRBJ2-5; TRBD1 matches 7 bases. Per germline, CDR1 KGHSH and CDR2 LQKENI. Unmatched junction bases numbered 9, after V lost 6 bases and J lost 5 bases. The CDR3 sequence is 14 residues long. The CDR3 DNA sequence: TGTGCCAGCTCCCCTTCACAGGGGAAGGAGACCCAGTACTTC. It is translated as CASSPSQGKETQYF.

This clone occurred a few times. V usage is TRBV11-3 and J usage is TRBJ1-5, with D unresolved. V lost 1 base and J lost 3, with 10 bases in between. Germline CDR1 reads SGHNT; CDR2 reads YENEEA. The CDR3 has 15 amino acids. The CDR3 protein is CASSLVRTINQPQHF. In DNA form, the CDR3 reads TGTGCCAGCAGCTTAGTAAGGACCATCAATCAGCCCCAGCATTTT.

The chain recombines TRBV6-8 with TRBJ1-1; the D gene is possibly TRBD1 (5 bases). The CDR3 is 13 residues long. With 6 bases removed from V and 5 bases from J, the gap between germline ends came to 13 bases. The germline gives CDR1 MNHGY, CDR2 SAAAGT. The CDR3 spells CASRNGRETEAFF. The CDR3 coding sequence is TGTGCCAGCAGAAATGGCAGGGAAACTGAAGCTTTCTTT.

This clone was found a few times. The chain employs TRBV9 and TRBJ2-3; TRBD2 aligns across 8 bases. Germline CDR1 SGDLS, CDR2 YYNGEE. Trimming took 0 bases from V and 2 from J; bases not matched to a gene: 2. The CDR3 is made up of 15 amino acids. The CDR3 DNA sequence: TGTGCCAGCAGCGTAGTAGCGGGGACCACAGATACGCAGTATTTT. Protein sequence: CASSVVAGTTDTQYF.

The chain joins TRBV6-8 to TRBJ1-1; 7 bases are a match to TRBD1. The germline gives CDR1 MNHGY, CDR2 SAAAGT. Losses at the gene ends were 6 bases for V and 3 bases for J; bases not matched to a gene: 10. This CDR3 spans 15 amino acids. Here the CDR3 reads CASSQTGTVYTEAFF. The CDR3 DNA reads TGTGCCAGCAGCCAAACCGGGACAGTCTACACTGAAGCTTTCTTT.

V gene TRBV30 combines with J gene TRBJ2-7; 8 bases are shared with TRBD1. V lost 1 base and J lost 3; bases outside the gene matches: 5. Per germline, CDR1 GTSNPN and CDR2 SVGIG (reference sequence). The length of the CDR3 is 14 residues. The CDR3 loop reads CAWSETGVLYEQYF. The CDR3 DNA reads TGTGCCTGGAGTGAGACAGGGGTTCTCTACGAGCAGTACTTC.

The chain employs TRBV5-4 and TRBJ1-1; D unresolved. The germline CDR1 and CDR2 sequences are SGHNT and YYREEE (reference sequence). V lost 2 bases and J lost 1, with 6 bases in between. This CDR3 spans 13 amino acids. The CDR3 DNA sequence: TGTGCCAGCAGCTTTGCTGCGAACACTGAAGCTTTCTTT. Encoded protein: CASSFAANTEAFF.

The chain is built from TRBV9 and TRBJ2-3; TRBD1 is a possible D gene (6 bases). Germline assignment: CDR1 SGDLS and CDR2 YYNGEE. This CDR3 has 16 residues. V was trimmed by 0 bases and J by 0 bases, leaving 11 bases between them. CDR3 sequence: CASSVARQASTDTQYF. DNA for the CDR3: TGTGCCAGCAGCGTAGCTAGACAGGCGAGCACAGATACGCAGTATTTT.

This clone is medium-sized by share. The chain carries TRBV6-8 and TRBJ2-1, with a tentative D call TRBD1 (6 bases). The CDR3 has 13 amino acids. Germline loops: CDR1 MNHGY, CDR2 SAAAGT. The V and J ends lost 6 bases and 4 bases respectively, with 10 bases between them. The CDR3 DNA sequence: TGTGCCAGCAGATGGGGGCGATACAATGAGCAGTTCTTC. Residues: CASRWGRYNEQFF.

This clone was seen only a few times. V gene TRBV6-8 combines with J gene TRBJ1-2; D is unresolved. Looked up from germline, CDR1 is MNHGY and CDR2 is SAAAGT. The V end lost 5 bases, the J end lost 8 bases, and 15 bases lay between the germline ends. CDR3 length equals 13 residues. CDR3 DNA: TGTGCCAGCAGTCTTGGACTCGTGGGGGGCTACACCTTC. It codes for CASSLGLVGGYTF.

This clone was seen a handful of times. This sequence joins TRBV18 and TRBJ1-1; D unclear. Germline values: CDR1 KGHSH, CDR2 LQKENI. V was cut by 1 base and J by 10 bases, with 10 bases left in between. The CDR3 consists of 12 residues. The CDR3 DNA sequence: TGTGCCAGCTCACCACAGAGGGCGGGAGCTTTCTTT. Amino acids: CASSPQRAGAFF.

This clone came up a few times. The rearrangement links TRBV5-1 to TRBJ1-1; a possible D gene is TRBD1 (6 bases). This CDR3 has 15 amino acids. In germline, CDR1 is SGHRS, CDR2 YFSETQ. Trimming removed 7 bases from V and 4 bases from J, with 20 bases in between. The CDR3 sequence is CASEQGGSGVTEAFF. The DNA of the CDR3 is TGCGCCAGCGAACAAGGGGGAAGTGGAGTCACTGAAGCTTTCTTT. Together with reference TRBV5-1 and TRBJ1-1, the CDR3 gives the full variable domain: KAGVTQTPRYLIKTRGQQVTLSCSPISGHRSVSWYQQTPGQGLQFLFEYFSETQRNKGNFPGRFSGRQFSNSRSEMNVSTLELGDSALYLCASEQGGSGVTEAFFGQGTRLTVV.

J is TRBJ2-5 and V is TRBV9; 8 nucleotides match TRBD2. V was pared by 7 bases and J by 5 bases, with 16 bases of the junction left unmatched. Per germline, CDR1 SGDLS and CDR2 YYNGEE. There are 16 residues in the CDR3. The CDR3 region is CASQPSLAGRSETQYF. CDR3 DNA: TGTGCCAGCCAACCATCCTTAGCGGGGCGGTCTGAGACCCAGTACTTC. Combining the CDR3 with reference TRBV9 and TRBJ2-5 gives the whole variable domain DSGVTQTPKHLITATGQRVTLRCSPRSGDLSVYWYQQSLDQGLQFLIQYYNGEERAKGNILERFSAQQFPDLHSELNLSSLELGDSALYFCASQPSLAGRSETQYFGPGTRLLVL.

This rearrangement joins TRBV11-3 to TRBJ1-1, with D possibly TRBD1 on 6 matching bases. This CDR3 is built from 14 residues. V was shortened by 3 bases and J by 5 bases, with 13 bases between the two germline ends. In germline, CDR1 is SGHNT, CDR2 YENEEA. The chain's CDR3 is CASSLGAGQTEAFF. The CDR3, as DNA: TGTGCCAGCAGCTTGGGGGCCGGGCAGACTGAAGCTTTCTTT.

This clone was seen only a few times. This sequence joins TRBV11-3 and TRBJ1-1; weak D call: TRBD1 (5 bases). V was clipped by 2 bases and J by 1 base, with 8 bases between them. This CDR3 spans 14 amino acids. Germline CDR1 and CDR2: SGHNT and YENEEA. CDR3 sequence: CASSLYTGNTEAFF. The CDR3 DNA follows: TGTGCCAGCAGCTTATATACAGGGAACACTGAAGCTTTCTTT. Looking up the rest from reference TRBV11-3 and TRBJ1-1 gives the full variable domain: EAGVVQSPRYKIIEKKQPVAFWCNPISGHNTLYWYLQNLGQGPELLIRYENEEAVDDSQLPKDRFSAERLKGVDSTLKIQPAELGDSAVYLCASSLYTGNTEAFFGQGTRLTVV.